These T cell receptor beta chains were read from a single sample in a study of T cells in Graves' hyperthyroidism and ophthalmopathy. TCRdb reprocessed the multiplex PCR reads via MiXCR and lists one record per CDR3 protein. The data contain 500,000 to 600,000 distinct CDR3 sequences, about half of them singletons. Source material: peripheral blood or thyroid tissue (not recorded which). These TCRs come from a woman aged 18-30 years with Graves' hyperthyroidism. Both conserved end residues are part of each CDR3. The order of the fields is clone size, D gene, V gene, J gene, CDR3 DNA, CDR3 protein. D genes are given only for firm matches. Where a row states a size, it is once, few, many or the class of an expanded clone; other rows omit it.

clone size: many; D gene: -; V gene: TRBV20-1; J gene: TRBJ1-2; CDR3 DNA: TGCAGTGCTAGATTGGGGGGCTATGGCTACACCTTC; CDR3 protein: CSARLGGYGYTF
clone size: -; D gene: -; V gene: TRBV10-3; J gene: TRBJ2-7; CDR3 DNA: TGTGCCATCAGGGACAAGTACTACGAGCAGTACTTC; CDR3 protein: CAIRDKYYEQYF
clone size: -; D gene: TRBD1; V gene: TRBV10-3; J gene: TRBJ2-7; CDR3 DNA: TGTGCCATCAGACCACAGGGGGTCCGGAACACCGGGGAGCTGTACTTC; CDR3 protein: CAIRPQGVRNTGELYF
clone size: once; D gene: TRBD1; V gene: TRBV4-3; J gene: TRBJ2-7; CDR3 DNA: TGCGCCAGCAGCCAAGTGCCGGGACAGGGGTCTACCGAGCAGTACTTC; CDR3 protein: CASSQVPGQGSTEQYF
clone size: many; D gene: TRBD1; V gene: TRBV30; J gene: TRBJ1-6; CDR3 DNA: TGTGCCTGGAGTGCAGGACAGGGTGGATCACCCCTCCACTTT; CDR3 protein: CAWSAGQGGSPLHF
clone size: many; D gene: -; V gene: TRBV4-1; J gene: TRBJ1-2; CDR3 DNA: TGCGCCAGCAGCCAAAGAAGAGTCTACACCTTC; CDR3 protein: CASSQRRVYTF
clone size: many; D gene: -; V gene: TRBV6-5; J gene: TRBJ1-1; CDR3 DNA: TGTGCCAGCAGTTCTGCGGGCTTCAACACTGAAGCTTTCTTT; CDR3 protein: CASSSAGFNTEAFF
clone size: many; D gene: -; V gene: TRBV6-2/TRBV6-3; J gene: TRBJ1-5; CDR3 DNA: TGTGCCAGCAGTTACTCGTCCAGGGGAATTAGCAATCAGCCCCAGCATTTT; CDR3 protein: CASSYSSRGISNQPQHF
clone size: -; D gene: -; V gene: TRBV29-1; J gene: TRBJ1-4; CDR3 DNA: TGCAGCGTTTGGCCATACTCGGAGCGGGATGAAAAACTGTTTTTT; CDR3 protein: CSVWPYSERDEKLFF
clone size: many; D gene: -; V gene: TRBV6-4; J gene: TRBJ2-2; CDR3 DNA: TGTGCCAACAGTGCAGGGAACACCGGGGAGCTGTTTTTT; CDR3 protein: CANSAGNTGELFF
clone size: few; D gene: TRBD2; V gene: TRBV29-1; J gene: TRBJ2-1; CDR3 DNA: TGCAGCGTTGGGCATCTTCTAGCGGGAGACAATGAGCAGTTCTTC; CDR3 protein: CSVGHLLAGDNEQFF
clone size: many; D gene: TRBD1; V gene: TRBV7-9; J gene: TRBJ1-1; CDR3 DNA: TGTGCCAGCAGCCCGCAACAGGGGATTGAAGCTTTCTTT; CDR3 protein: CASSPQQGIEAFF
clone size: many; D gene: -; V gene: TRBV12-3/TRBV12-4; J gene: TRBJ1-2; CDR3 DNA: TGTGCCAGCAGTTTAACAGGACTCTATGGCTACACCTTC; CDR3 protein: CASSLTGLYGYTF
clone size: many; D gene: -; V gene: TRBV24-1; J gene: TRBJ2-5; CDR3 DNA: TGTGCCACCAGTGATGGGGGGCAGGGGCTGGAGACCCAGTACTTC; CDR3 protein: CATSDGGQGLETQYF
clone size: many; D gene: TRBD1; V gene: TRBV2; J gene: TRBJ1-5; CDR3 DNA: TGTGCCAGCAGACGTGAGACAGGGGGGAATCAGCCCCAGCATTTT; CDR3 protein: CASRRETGGNQPQHF
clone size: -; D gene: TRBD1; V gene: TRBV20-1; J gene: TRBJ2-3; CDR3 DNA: TGCAGTGCTAGAGACTCGGAATGGACAGGGAGCACAGATACGCAGTATTTT; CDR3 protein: CSARDSEWTGSTDTQYF
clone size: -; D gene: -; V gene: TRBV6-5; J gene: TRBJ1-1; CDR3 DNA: TGTGCCAGCAGGAAAATAAACAGTCAGAACACTGAAGCTTTCTTT; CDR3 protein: CASRKINSQNTEAFF
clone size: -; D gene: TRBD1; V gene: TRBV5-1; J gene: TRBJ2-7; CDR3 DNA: TGCGCCAGCAGCTTGGGACAGGGGAGCCAAGAGCAGTACTTC; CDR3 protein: CASSLGQGSQEQYF
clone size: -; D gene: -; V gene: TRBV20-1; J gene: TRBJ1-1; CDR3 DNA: TGCAGTGCTTACACCGGGACTGAAGCTTTCTTT; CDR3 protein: CSAYTGTEAFF
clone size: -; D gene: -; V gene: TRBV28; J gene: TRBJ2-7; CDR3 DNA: TGTGCCAGCTTCTCGGAGCAGGACTACGAGCAGTACTTC; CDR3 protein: CASFSEQDYEQYF
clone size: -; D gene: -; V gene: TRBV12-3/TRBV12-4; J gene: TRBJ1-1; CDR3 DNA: TGTGCCAGCATCCCGAGGGGACAGAACACTGAAGCTTTCTTT; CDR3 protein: CASIPRGQNTEAFF
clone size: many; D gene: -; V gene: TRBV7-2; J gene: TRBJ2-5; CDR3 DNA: TGTGCCAGCAGCTTCGGGGCGGGTCCCCAGTACTTC; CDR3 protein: CASSFGAGPQYF
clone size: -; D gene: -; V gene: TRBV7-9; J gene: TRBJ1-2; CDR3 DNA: TGTGCCAGCAGCTTGGGGCAGTCCTACTCTGGAAACACCTTC; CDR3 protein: CASSLGQSYSGNTF
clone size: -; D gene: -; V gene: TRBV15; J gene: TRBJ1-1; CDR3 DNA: TGTGCCACCAGCGGGTTTGAAGGGACTGAAGCTTTCTTT; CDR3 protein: CATSGFEGTEAFF
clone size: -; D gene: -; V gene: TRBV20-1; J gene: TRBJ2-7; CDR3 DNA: TGCAGTACGACAGGACCTTACTCCTACGAGCAGTACTTC; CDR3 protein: CSTTGPYSYEQYF
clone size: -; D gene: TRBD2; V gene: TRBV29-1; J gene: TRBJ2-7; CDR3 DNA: TGCAGCGTTGACCACGGTCTAGCGGTCGACGCCTACGAGCAGTACTTC; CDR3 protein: CSVDHGLAVDAYEQYF